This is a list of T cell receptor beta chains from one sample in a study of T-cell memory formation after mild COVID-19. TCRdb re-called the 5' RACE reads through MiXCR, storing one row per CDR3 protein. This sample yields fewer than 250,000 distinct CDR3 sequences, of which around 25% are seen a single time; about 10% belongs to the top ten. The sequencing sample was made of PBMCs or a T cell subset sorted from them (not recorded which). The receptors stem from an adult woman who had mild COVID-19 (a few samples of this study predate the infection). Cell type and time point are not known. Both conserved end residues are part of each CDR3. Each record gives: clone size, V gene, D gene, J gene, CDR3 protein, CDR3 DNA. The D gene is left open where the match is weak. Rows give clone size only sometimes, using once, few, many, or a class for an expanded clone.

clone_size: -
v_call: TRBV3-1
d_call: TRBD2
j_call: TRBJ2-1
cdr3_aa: CASSRTGLVSNEQFF
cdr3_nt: TGTGCCAGCAGCCGTACCGGACTAGTCTCGAATGAGCAGTTCTTC

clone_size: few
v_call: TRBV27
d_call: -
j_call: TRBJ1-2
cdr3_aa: CASSVSGTLGGYTF
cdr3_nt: TGTGCCAGCAGTGTATCCGGGACTTTGGGTGGCTACACCTTC

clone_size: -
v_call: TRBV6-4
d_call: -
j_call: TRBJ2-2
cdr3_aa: CASRPGEAGELFF
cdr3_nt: TGTGCCAGCAGACCTGGGGAGGCCGGGGAGCTGTTTTTT

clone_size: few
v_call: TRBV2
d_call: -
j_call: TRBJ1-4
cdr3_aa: CASSSQGVTNEKLFF
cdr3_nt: TGTGCCAGCAGTTCTCAGGGTGTTACTAATGAAAAACTGTTTTTT

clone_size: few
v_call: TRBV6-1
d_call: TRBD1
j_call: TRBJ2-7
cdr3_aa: CASRAGQGGVYEQYF
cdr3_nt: TGTGCCAGCAGGGCGGGACAGGGAGGCGTATACGAGCAGTACTTC

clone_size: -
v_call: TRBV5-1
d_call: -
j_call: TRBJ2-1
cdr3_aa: CASSEIPGYNEQFF
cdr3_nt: TGCGCCAGCAGCGAAATTCCAGGGTACAATGAGCAGTTCTTC

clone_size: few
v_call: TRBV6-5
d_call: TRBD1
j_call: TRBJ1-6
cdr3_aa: CASTVTGAGFNSPLHF
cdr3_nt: TGTGCCAGCACCGTAACAGGGGCCGGGTTCAATTCACCCCTCCACTTT

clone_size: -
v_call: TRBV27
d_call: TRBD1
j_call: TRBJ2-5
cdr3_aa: CASSLGQKSQETQYF
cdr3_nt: TGTGCCAGCAGTTTGGGACAGAAGTCCCAAGAGACCCAGTACTTC

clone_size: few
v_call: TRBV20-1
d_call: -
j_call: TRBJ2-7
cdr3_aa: CSAGQPGWDEQYF
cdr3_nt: TGCAGTGCAGGACAGCCAGGTTGGGACGAGCAGTACTTC

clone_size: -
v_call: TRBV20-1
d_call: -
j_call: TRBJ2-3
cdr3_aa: CSARGRVSWQYF
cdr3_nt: TGCAGTGCTAGAGGGAGGGTCTCTTGGCAGTATTTT

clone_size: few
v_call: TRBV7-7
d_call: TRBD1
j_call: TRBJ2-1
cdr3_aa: CASSPDRGGEQFF
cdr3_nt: TGTGCCAGCAGTCCAGACAGGGGGGGTGAGCAGTTCTTC

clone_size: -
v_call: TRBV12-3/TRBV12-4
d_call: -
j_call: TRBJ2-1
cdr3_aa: CASLGAPYDEQFF
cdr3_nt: TGTGCCAGCCTTGGGGCTCCGTACGATGAGCAGTTCTTC

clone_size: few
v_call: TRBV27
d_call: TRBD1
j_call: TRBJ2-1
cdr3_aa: CASKFSTGALYEQFF
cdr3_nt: TGTGCCAGCAAATTCTCGACAGGGGCGCTCTATGAGCAGTTCTTC

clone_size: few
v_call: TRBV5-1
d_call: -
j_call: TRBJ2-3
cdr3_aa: CASSWSTDTQYF
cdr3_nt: TGCGCCAGCAGCTGGAGCACAGATACGCAGTATTTT

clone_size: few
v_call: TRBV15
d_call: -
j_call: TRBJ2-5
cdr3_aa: CATAPETGPETQYF
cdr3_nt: TGTGCCACCGCCCCGGAGACGGGGCCGGAGACCCAGTACTTC

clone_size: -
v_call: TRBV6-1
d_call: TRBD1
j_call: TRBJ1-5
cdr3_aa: CASSELKRGRGVRQPQHF
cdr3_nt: TGTGCCAGCAGTGAACTTAAAAGAGGCAGGGGGGTTCGACAGCCCCAGCATTTT

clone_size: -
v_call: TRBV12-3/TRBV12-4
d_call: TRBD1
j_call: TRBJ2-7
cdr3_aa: CASRKGTEFPYEQYF
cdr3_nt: TGTGCCAGCAGGAAAGGGACAGAATTTCCCTACGAGCAGTACTTC

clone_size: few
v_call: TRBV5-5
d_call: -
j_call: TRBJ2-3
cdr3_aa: CASSLEGSRLSSTDTQYF
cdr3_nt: TGTGCCAGCAGCTTGGAAGGGTCGCGCCTCTCCAGCACAGATACGCAGTATTTT

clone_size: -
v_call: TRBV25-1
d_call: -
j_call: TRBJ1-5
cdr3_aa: CASSQYSNQPQHF
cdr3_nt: TGTGCCAGCAGCCAATATAGCAATCAGCCCCAGCATTTT

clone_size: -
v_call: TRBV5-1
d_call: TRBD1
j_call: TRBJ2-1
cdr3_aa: CASSLNPGQPYNEQFF
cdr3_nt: TGCGCCAGCAGCCTCAACCCGGGACAGCCCTACAATGAGCAGTTCTTC

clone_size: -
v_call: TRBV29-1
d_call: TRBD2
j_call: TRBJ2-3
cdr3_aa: CSVAEGTSGSTDTQYF
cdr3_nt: TGCAGCGTGGCCGAGGGGACTAGCGGTTCCACAGATACGCAGTATTTT

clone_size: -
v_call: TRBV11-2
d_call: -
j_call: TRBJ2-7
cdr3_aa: CASSSSSLNYEQYF
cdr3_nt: TGTGCCAGCAGCTCATCCAGCTTAAACTACGAGCAGTACTTC

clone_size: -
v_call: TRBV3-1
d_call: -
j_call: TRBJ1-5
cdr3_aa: CASSQDPGVGPQHF
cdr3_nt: TGTGCCAGCAGCCAAGATCCAGGAGTGGGGCCCCAGCATTTT

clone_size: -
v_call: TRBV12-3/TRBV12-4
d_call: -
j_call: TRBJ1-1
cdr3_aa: CATNPQYGAAFF
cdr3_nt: TGTGCCACAAATCCCCAATACGGGGCAGCTTTCTTT

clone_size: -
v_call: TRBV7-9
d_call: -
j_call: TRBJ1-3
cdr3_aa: CAVGQGNTIYF
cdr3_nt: TGTGCGGTAGGCCAGGGAAACACCATATATTTT

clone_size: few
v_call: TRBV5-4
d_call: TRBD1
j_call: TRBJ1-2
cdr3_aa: CASSSGTGNYGYTF
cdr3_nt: TGTGCCAGCAGCTCCGGGACAGGGAACTATGGCTACACCTTC

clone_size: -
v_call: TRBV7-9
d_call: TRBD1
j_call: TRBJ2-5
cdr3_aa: CASSTGGQETQYF
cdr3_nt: TGTGCCAGCAGTACAGGGGGCCAAGAGACCCAGTACTTC

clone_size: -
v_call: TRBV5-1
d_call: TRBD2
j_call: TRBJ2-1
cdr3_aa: CASSRGGQLLGYNEQFF
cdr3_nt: TGCGCCAGCAGCCGGGGGGGGCAACTTCTCGGCTACAATGAGCAGTTCTTC

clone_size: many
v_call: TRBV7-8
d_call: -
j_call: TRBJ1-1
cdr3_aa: CASSPRIDINTEAFF
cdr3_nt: TGTGCCAGCAGCCCGCGAATAGACATTAACACTGAAGCTTTCTTT

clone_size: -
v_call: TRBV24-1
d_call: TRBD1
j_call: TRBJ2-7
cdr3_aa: CATSDPDRSYEQYF
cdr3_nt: TGTGCCACCAGTGATCCGGACAGGAGCTACGAGCAGTACTTC

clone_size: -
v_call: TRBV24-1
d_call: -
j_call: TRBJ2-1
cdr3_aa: CATSDLARPGSSGNYNEQFF
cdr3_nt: TGTGCCACCAGTGATTTGGCTCGACCGGGGAGTAGCGGTAACTACAATGAGCAGTTCTTC

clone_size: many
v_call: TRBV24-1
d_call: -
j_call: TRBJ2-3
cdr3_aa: CATRSRAASDTQYF
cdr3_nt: TGTGCCACCCGGTCTAGGGCAGCCTCAGATACGCAGTATTTT

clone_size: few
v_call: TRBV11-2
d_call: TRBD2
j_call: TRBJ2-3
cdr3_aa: CASSPRDYPGDTQYF
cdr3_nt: TGTGCCAGCAGCCCGCGGGACTACCCCGGGGATACGCAGTATTTT

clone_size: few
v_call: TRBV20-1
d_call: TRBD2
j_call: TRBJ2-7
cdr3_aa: CSARRGLAGEQYF
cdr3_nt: TGCAGTGCTAGGCGGGGACTAGCGGGCGAGCAGTACTTC

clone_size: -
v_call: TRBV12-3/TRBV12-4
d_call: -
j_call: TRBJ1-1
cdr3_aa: CASTLDPNTEAFF
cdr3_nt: TGTGCCAGCACCTTGGACCCTAACACTGAAGCTTTCTTT

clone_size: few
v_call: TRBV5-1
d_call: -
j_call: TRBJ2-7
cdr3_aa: CASSLTLSSYEQYF
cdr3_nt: TGCGCCAGCAGCTTGACACTGTCCTCCTACGAGCAGTACTTC

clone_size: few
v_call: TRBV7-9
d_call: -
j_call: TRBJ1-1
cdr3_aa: CASSNYEAFF
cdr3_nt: TGTGCCAGCAGCAATTATGAAGCTTTCTTT

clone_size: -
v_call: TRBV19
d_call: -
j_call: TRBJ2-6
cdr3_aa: CASRGGASGANVLTF
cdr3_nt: TGTGCCAGTAGGGGAGGTGCCTCTGGGGCCAACGTCCTGACTTTC

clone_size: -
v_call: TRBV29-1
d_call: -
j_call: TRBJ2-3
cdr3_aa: CSVVGGEGLTTDTQYF
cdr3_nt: TGCAGCGTTGTCGGGGGCGAGGGACTAACAACAGATACGCAGTATTTT

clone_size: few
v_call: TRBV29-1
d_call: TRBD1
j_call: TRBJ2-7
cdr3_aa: CSVRTGTTYEQYF
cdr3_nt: TGCAGCGTTAGGACAGGCACGACCTACGAGCAGTACTTC

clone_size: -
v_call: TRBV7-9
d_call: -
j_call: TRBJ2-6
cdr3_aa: CASSRILISGANVLTF
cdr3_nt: TGTGCCAGCAGCCGGATTTTGATCTCTGGGGCCAACGTCCTGACTTTC

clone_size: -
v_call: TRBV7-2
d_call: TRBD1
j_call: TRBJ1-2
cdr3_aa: CASSSPGRGLYGYTF
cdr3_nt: TGTGCCAGCAGCTCGCCGGGCAGGGGGCTCTATGGCTACACCTTC

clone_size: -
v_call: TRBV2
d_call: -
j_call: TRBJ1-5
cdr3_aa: CASSVDRRNQPQHF
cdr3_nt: TGTGCCAGCAGTGTAGACAGGCGAAATCAGCCCCAGCATTTT

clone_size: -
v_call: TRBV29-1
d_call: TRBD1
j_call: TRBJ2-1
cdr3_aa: CSVADRVSYNEQFF
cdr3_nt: TGCAGCGTTGCGGACAGGGTCTCCTACAATGAGCAGTTCTTC

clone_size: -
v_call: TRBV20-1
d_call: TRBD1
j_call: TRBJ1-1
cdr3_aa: CSAGRPGQGREAFF
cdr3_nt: TGCAGTGCTGGAAGACCGGGACAGGGCCGTGAAGCTTTCTTT

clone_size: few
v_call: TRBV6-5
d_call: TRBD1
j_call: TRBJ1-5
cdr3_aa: CASRIGQGNQPQHF
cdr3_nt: TGTGCCAGCAGAATAGGACAGGGCAATCAGCCCCAGCATTTT

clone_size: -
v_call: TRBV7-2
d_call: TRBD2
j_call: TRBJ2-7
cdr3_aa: CASSPFSGKSYEQYF
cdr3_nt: TGTGCCAGCAGCCCCTTCAGCGGGAAGTCTTACGAGCAGTACTTC